This is a list of T cell receptor beta chains from one sample in a study of human T cells and chemical hapten exposure. TCRdb processed the RACE reads anew with MiXCR; each CDR3 protein has one entry. Of about 190,000 distinct CDR3 sequences detected, 24% appear once; the ten largest clones hold under 2.5%. Source: whole blood, taken in connection with sensitization to the hapten diphenylcyclopropenone (DPC). These receptors originate from a woman in her thirties or forties with alopecia areata. Some clones in this sample may be carry-over from other donors' samples. CDR3s include the opening cysteine and the closing phenylalanine or tryptophan. The D gene is left open where the match is weak. Not all rows give a size; the values are once, few, many and, for expanded clones, a class.

>TRBJ2-1|TRBD1|NA|TRBV3-1
CASSQIPGGNEQFF
TGTGCCAGCAGCCAAATCCCAGGGGGCAATGAGCAGTTCTTC
>TRBJ1-2|NA|few|TRBV4-3
CASSQDLRGEDGYGYTF
TGCGCCAGCAGCCAAGATTTAAGGGGGGAGGATGGCTATGGCTACACCTTC
>TRBJ2-1|NA|few|TRBV20-1
CSASRGLNEQFF
TGCAGTGCCAGTCGGGGGTTGAATGAGCAGTTCTTC
>TRBJ1-5|NA|NA|TRBV20-1
CSASEEGVSRQPQHF
TGCAGTGCTAGTGAGGAGGGGGTTTCAAGACAGCCCCAGCATTTT
>TRBJ2-2|TRBD1|once|TRBV6-5
CASKTGDTGELFF
TGTGCCAGCAAAACAGGGGACACCGGGGAGCTGTTTTTT
>TRBJ2-2|TRBD1|few|TRBV27
CASSPTGAGELFF
TGTGCCAGCAGTCCTACAGGGGCCGGGGAGCTGTTTTTT
>TRBJ2-7|TRBD2|few|TRBV20-1
CSARDPRGGEQYF
TGCAGTGCTAGAGACCCCCGGGGGGGCGAGCAGTACTTC
>TRBJ2-1|NA|NA|TRBV14
CASSLLYNEQFF
TGTGCCAGCAGCCTACTATACAATGAGCAGTTCTTC
>TRBJ2-3|TRBD2|many|TRBV10-3
CAISESSGITQYF
TGTGCCATCAGTGAGAGTAGCGGGATCACGCAGTATTTT
>TRBJ2-2|NA|NA|TRBV7-9
CASSRIPENTGELFF
TGTGCCAGCAGCCGGATCCCGGAGAACACCGGGGAGCTGTTTTTT
>TRBJ2-7|NA|few|TRBV7-9
CASSWGRSYEQYF
TGTGCCAGCAGCTGGGGCAGATCCTACGAGCAGTACTTC
>TRBJ2-3|TRBD1|NA|TRBV10-3
CAINTQGSSDTQYF
TGTGCCATCAACACACAGGGGTCCTCAGATACGCAGTATTTT
>TRBJ1-2|NA|NA|TRBV7-2
CASSLDGLRGGYGYTF
TGTGCCAGCAGCTTAGACGGGTTAAGAGGCGGATATGGCTACACCTTC
>TRBJ2-2|TRBD1|few|TRBV11-3
CASSFGTVNTGELFF
TGTGCCAGCAGCTTTGGGACAGTTAACACCGGGGAGCTGTTTTTT
>TRBJ1-2|NA|few|TRBV19
CASSRGMRNGYTF
TGTGCCAGTTCGAGGGGGATGCGGAATGGCTACACCTTC
>TRBJ2-5|TRBD1|NA|TRBV7-2
CASSSRQGDRTQYF
TGTGCCAGCAGCTCCCGACAGGGTGACAGGACCCAGTACTTC
>TRBJ2-1|TRBD2|few|TRBV4-2
CASSQEGAGAYNEQFF
TGTGCCAGCAGCCAAGAAGGGGCGGGAGCTTACAATGAGCAGTTCTTC
>TRBJ2-3|NA|NA|TRBV5-1
CASSPPKSGSTDTQYF
TGCGCCAGCAGCCCCCCCAAGAGCGGGAGCACAGATACGCAGTATTTT
>TRBJ1-1|NA|NA|TRBV7-2
CASSLVTGNGEAFF
TGTGCCAGCAGCTTAGTCACAGGGAATGGTGAAGCTTTCTTT
>TRBJ2-1|TRBD2|few|TRBV6-2/TRBV6-3
CASRPSGGRDNEQFF
TGTGCCAGCAGGCCTTCCGGCGGGAGAGACAATGAGCAGTTCTTC
>TRBJ2-3|NA|many|TRBV6-1
CASSPPRDLDTQYF
TGTGCCAGCAGTCCCCCGCGGGACTTGGATACGCAGTATTTT
>TRBJ2-4|TRBD2|many|TRBV7-2
CASKAGYIQYF
TGTGCCAGCAAAGCGGGGTACATTCAGTACTTC
>TRBJ1-6|NA|few|TRBV20-1
CSALALDPYSPLHF
TGCAGTGCACTTGCGTTAGACCCATATTCACCCCTCCACTTT
>TRBJ2-1|NA|few|TRBV9
CASSVGGGSNSYNEQFF
TGTGCCAGCAGCGTAGGTGGGGGATCCAACTCCTACAATGAGCAGTTCTTC
>TRBJ1-4|NA|NA|TRBV7-8
CAGSLAKGSNEKLFF
TGTGCCGGCAGCTTAGCAAAGGGGAGTAATGAAAAACTGTTTTTT
>TRBJ2-1|TRBD2|few|TRBV28
CASRSSRLAGANEQFF
TGTGCCAGCAGATCCTCCCGACTAGCGGGAGCGAATGAGCAGTTCTTC
>TRBJ1-5|NA|NA|TRBV27
CASRKGNQPQHF
TGTGCCAGCAGGAAGGGCAATCAGCCCCAGCATTTT
>TRBJ2-1|TRBD2|NA|TRBV29-1
CSGGEAGLSYNEQFF
TGCAGCGGAGGTGAAGCGGGACTCTCCTACAATGAGCAGTTCTTC
>TRBJ1-1|NA|NA|TRBV7-2
CASSPVAGNTEAFF
TGTGCCAGCAGCCCCGTTGCAGGGAACACTGAAGCTTTCTTT
>TRBJ1-5|NA|few|TRBV27
CASSAFTGYQPQHF
TGTGCCAGCAGTGCCTTCACAGGGTATCAGCCCCAGCATTTT